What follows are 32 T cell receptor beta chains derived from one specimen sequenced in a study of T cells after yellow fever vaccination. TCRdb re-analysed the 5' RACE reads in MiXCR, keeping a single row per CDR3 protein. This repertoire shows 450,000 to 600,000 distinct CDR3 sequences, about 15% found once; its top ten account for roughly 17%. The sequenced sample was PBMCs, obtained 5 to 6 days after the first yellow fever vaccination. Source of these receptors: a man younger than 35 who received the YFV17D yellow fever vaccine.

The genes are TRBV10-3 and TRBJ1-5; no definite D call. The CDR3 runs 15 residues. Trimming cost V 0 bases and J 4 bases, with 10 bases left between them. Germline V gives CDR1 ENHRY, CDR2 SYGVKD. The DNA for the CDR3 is TGTGCCATCAGTGAGTCGACGATGGGAAATCAGCCCCAGCATTTT. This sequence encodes CAISESTMGNQPQHF.

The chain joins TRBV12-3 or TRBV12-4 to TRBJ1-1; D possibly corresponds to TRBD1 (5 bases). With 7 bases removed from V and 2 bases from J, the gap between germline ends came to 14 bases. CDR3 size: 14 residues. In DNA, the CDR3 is TGTGCCAGCACAAGGGGTCCCCTTAACACTGAAGCTTTCTTT. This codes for CASTRGPLNTEAFF.

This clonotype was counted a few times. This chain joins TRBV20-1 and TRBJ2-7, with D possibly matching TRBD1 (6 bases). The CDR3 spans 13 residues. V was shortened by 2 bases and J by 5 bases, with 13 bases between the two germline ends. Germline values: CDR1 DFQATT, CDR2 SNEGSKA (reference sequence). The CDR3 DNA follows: TGCAGTGCTAGATCAGGGGCGGAGGACGAGCAGTACTTC. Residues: CSARSGAEDEQYF.

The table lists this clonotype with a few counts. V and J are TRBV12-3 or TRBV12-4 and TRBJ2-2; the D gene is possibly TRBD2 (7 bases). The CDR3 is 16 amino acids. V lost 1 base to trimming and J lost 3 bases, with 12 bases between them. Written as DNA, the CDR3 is TGTGCCAGCAGTTTAGGCGGGGGCGCGGACACCGGGGAGCTGTTTTTT. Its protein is CASSLGGGADTGELFF.

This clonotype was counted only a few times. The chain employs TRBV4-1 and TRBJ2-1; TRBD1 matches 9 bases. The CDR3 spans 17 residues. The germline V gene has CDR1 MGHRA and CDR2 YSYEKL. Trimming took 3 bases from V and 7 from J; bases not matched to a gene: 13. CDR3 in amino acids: CASSQNTRDRVDNEQFF. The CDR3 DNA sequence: TGCGCCAGCAGCCAGAACACCCGGGACAGGGTCGATAATGAGCAGTTCTTC.

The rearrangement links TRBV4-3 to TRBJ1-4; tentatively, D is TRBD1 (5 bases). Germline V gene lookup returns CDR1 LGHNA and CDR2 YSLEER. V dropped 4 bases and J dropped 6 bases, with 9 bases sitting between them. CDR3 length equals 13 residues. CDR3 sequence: CASSPLGDEKLFF. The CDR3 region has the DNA TGCGCCAGCAGCCCCCTGGGGGATGAAAAACTGTTTTTT.

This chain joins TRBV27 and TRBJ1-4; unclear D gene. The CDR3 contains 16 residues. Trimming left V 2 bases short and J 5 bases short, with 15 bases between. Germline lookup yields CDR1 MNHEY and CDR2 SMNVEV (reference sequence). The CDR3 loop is CASSLGFGDENEKLFF. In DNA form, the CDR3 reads TGTGCCAGCAGTTTAGGGTTCGGCGACGAAAATGAAAAACTGTTTTTT.

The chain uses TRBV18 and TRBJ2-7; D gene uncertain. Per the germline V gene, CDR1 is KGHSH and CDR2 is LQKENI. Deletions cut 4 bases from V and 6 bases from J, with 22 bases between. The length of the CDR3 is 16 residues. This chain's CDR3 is CASSRSRSRLIREQYV. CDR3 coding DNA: TGTGCCAGCTCACGGAGCCGGTCACGGCTCATTCGCGAGCAGTACGTC.

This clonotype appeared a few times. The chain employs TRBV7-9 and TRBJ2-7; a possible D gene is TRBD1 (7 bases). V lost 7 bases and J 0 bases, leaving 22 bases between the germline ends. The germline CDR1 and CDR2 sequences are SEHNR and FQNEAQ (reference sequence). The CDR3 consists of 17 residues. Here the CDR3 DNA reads TGTGCCAGCACCAACGTCGCGGGACAGCTTAACTCCTACGAGCAGTACTTC. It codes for CASTNVAGQLNSYEQYF.

The CDR3 here is CASSLYRRAEEQFF. The CDR3 coding sequence is TGTGCCAGCAGTTTATATCGGAGAGCGGAGGAGCAGTTCTTC. The rearrangement uses TRBV12-3 or TRBV12-4 and TRBJ2-1; tentative D call: TRBD2 (5 bases). The CDR3 extends over 14 amino acids. Trimming removed 2 bases from V and 10 bases from J, with 15 bases in between.

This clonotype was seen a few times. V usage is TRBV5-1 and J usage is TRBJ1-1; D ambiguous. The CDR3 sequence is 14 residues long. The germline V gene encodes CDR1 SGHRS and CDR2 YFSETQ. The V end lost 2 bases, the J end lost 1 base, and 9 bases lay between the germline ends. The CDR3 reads CASSFQAGNTEAFF. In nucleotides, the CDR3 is TGCGCCAGCAGCTTTCAAGCGGGGAACACTGAAGCTTTCTTT.

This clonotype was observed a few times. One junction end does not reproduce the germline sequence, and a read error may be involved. CDR3 nucleotides: TGTGCCAGCAGTTTATGGGAGAATGAAAAACTTTTTTTT. It yields the protein CASSLWENEKLFF. J is TRBJ1-4 and V is TRBV28, with D uncertain. The CDR3 covers 13 residues. Germline V CDR1 and CDR2: MDHEN, SYDVKM. Looking up the rest from reference TRBV28 and TRBJ1-4 gives the full variable domain: DVKVTQSSRYLVKRTGEKVFLECVQDMDHENMFWYRQDPGLGLRLIYFSYDVKMKEKGDIPEGYSVSREKKERFSLILESASTNQTSMYLCASSLWENEKLFFGSGTQLSVL.

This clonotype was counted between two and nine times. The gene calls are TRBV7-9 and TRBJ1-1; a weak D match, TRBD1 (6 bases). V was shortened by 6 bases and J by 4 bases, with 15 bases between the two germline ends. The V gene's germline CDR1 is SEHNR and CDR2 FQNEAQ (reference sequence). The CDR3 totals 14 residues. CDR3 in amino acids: CASRRGPGSTEAFF. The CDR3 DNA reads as TGTGCCAGCAGACGGGGGCCCGGGAGCACTGAAGCTTTCTTT.

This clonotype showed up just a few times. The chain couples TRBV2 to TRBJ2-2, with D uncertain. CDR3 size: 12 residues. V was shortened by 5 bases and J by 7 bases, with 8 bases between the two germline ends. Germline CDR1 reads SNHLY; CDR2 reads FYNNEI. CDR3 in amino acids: CASSFDGGELFF. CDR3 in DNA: TGTGCCAGCAGTTTTGATGGCGGGGAGCTGTTTTTT.

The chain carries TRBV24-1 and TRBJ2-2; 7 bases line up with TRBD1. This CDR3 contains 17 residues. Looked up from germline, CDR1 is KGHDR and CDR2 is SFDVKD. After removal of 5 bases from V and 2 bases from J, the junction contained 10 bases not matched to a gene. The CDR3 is CATSGGRGTPNTGELFF. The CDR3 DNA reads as TGTGCCACCAGTGGTGGCAGGGGGACACCTAACACCGGGGAGCTGTTTTTT.

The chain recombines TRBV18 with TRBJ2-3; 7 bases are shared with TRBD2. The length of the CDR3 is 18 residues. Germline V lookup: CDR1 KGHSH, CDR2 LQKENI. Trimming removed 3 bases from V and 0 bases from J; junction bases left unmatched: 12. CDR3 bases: TGTGCCAGCTCACCGCGGGACGTACTAGCGACTAGCACAGATACGCAGTATTTT. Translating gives CASSPRDVLATSTDTQYF.

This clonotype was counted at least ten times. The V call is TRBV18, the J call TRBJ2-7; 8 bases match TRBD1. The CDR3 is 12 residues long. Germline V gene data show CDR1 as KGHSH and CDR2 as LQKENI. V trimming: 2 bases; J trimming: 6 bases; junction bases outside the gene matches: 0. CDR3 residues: CASSPDRGEQYV. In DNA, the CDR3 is TGTGCCAGCTCACCAGACAGGGGCGAGCAGTACGTC.

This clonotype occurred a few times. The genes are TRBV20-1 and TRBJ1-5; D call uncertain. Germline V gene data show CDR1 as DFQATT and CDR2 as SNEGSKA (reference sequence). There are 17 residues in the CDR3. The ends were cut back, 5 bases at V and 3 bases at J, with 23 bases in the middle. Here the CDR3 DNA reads TGCAGTGCTGCGCATCTAAGTCCTAAGCCGGACAATCAGCCCCAGCATTTT. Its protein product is CSAAHLSPKPDNQPQHF.

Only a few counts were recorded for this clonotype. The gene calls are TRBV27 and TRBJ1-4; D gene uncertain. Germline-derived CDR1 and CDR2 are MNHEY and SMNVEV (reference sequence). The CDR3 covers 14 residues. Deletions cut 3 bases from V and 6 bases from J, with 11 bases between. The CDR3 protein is CASSFNVNDEKLFF. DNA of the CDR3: TGTGCCAGCAGTTTTAATGTAAATGATGAAAAACTGTTTTTT.

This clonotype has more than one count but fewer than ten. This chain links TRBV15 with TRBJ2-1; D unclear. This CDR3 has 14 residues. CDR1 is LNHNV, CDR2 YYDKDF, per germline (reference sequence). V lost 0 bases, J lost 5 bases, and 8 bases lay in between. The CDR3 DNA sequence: TGTGCCACCAGCAGAGATCTGCAGAACAATGAGCAGTTCTTC. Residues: CATSRDLQNNEQFF.

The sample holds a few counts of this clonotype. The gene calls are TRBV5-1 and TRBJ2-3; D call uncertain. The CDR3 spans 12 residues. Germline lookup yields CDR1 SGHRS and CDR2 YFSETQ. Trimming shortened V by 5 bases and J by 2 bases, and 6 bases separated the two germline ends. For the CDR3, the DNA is TGCGCCAGCAGGGGTGCCACAGATACGCAGTATTTT. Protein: CASRGATDTQYF.

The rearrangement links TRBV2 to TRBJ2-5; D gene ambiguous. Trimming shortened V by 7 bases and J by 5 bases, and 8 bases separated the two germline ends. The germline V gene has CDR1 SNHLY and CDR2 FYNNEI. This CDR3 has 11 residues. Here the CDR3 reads CASTPRETQYF. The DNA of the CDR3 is TGTGCCAGCACCCCCCGGGAGACCCAGTACTTC.

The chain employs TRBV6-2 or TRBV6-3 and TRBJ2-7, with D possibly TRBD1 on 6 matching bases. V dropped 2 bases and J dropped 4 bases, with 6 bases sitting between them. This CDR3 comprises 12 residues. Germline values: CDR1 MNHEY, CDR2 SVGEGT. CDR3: CASSYGQYEQYF. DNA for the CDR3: TGTGCCAGCAGTTACGGACAGTACGAGCAGTACTTC.

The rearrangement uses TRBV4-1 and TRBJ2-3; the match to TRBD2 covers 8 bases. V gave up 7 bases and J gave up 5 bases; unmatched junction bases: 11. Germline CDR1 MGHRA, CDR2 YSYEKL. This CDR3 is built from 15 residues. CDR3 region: CASTLRAGGIDTQYF. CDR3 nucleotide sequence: TGCGCCAGCACCCTCCGCGCGGGGGGTATAGATACGCAGTATTTT.

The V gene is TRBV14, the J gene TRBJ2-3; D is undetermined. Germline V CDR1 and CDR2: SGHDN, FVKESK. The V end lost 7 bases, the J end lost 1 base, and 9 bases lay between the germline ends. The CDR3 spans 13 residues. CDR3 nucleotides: TGTGCCAGCAACGGCCACGGCACAGATACGCAGTATTTT. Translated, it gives CASNGHGTDTQYF. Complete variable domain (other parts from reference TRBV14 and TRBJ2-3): EAGVTQFPSHSVIEKGQTVTLRCDPISGHDNLYWYRRVMGKEIKFLLHFVKESKQDESGMPNNRFLAERTGGTYSTLKVQPAELEDSGVYFCASNGHGTDTQYFGPGTRLTVL.

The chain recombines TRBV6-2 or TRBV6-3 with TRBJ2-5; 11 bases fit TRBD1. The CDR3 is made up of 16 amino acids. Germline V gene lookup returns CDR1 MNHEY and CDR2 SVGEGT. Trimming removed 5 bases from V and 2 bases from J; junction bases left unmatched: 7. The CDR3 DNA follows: TGTGCCAGCAGTGGAAGCCGGGACAGGGGGCAAGAGACCCAGTACTTC. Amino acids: CASSGSRDRGQETQYF.

The CDR3 DNA sequence: TGTGCCAGTAGCTTCGTAGCAGGGGCGAATTCGATGAACACTGAAGCTTTCTTT. Its protein product is CASSFVAGANSMNTEAFF. The genes are TRBV19 and TRBJ1-1; TRBD1 is a possible D gene (6 bases). The length of the CDR3 is 18 residues. CDR1 LNHDA and CDR2 SQIVND come from the germline V gene (reference sequence). With 6 bases removed from V and 0 bases from J, the gap between germline ends came to 23 bases.

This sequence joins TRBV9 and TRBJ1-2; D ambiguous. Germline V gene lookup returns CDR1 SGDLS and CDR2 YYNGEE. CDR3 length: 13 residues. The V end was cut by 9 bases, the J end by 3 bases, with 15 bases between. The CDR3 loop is CATPPRGHYGYTF. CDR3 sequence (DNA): TGTGCCACACCTCCCCGCGGACACTATGGCTACACCTTC.

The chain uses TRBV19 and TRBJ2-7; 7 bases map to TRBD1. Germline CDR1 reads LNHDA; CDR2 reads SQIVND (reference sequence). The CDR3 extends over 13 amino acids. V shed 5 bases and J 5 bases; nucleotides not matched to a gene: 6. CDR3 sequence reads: CASSVDRSDEQYF. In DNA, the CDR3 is TGTGCCAGTAGTGTGGACAGGTCTGACGAGCAGTACTTC.

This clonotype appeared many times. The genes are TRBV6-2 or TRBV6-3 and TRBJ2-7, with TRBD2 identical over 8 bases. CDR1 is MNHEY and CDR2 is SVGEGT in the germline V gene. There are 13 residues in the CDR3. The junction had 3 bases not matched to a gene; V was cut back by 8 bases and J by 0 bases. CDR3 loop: CASRGGLSYEQYV. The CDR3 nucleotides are TGTGCCAGCCGGGGGGGCCTCTCCTACGAGCAGTACGTC.

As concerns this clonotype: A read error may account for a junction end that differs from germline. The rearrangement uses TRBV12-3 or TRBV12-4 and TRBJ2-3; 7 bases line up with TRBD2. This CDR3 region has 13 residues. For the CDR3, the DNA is TGTGCCGGCAGTTTGGGGGGGACAGATACGCAGTATTTT. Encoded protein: CAGSLGGTDTQYF.

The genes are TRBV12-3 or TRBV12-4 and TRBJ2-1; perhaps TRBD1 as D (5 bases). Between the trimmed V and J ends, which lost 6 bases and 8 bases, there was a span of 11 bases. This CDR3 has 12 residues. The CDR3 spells CASSRRAHEQFF. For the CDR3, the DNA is TGTGCCAGCAGCCGCAGGGCCCATGAGCAGTTCTTC.